This T cell receptor beta chain appears in the sequencing data of a study of cytomegalovirus exposure and HLA in healthy donors. Whole-study findings and limits: According to a later analysis, donors in an Asian-associated ancestry cluster reportedly had fewer N-insertions than the roughly 670-donor mean.

Amplification used 60 Vbeta primers and 13 Jbeta primers. Only in-frame clones appear in the TCRdb table, and some are missing; sequencing was by immunoSEQ multiplex PCR. Of fewer than 250,000 clones in the sample, approximately 77% were seen once. Turning to this clone: Its antigen is undetermined.

CDR1 is LGHNA and CDR2 is YNFKEQ in the germline V gene. The J segment lost 3 bases and the V segment lost 0 bases, leaving 5 bases of the junction unmatched. The CDR3 is 17 amino acids. The specimen sequenced was PBMCs. This rearrangement joins TRBV4-2 to TRBJ2-2, with 9 positions matching TRBD1. This TCR came from a man aged 35-49 years in good health and CMV-seropositive. The CDR3 nucleotides are TGTGCCAGCAGCCAAGAGCCGGGACAGGGTTACACCGGGGAGCTGTTTTTT. It translates to CASSQEPGQGYTGELFF.